Listed below are T cell receptor beta chains from one sample, sequenced in a study of blood T cell repertoires in COVID-19. TCRdb keeps only in-frame clones here, not all; method: immunoSEQ multiplex PCR. The table lists roughly 250,000 clones, about 88% of them singletons. The sequencing sample was made of peripheral blood. Receptors were obtained from a man aged 55 to 69 who had recovered from COVID-19. CDR3s leave out the opening cysteine and the closing phenylalanine or tryptophan. Each record gives: J gene, V gene, CDR3 protein.

J: TRBJ1-3; V: TRBV5-1; CDR3: ASSITTGSSGNTIY
J: TRBJ2-7; V: TRBV6-5; CDR3: ASSPTTTYEQY
J: TRBJ1-1; V: TRBV6-6; CDR3: ASSTGGGWGEAF
J: TRBJ1-4; V: TRBV9; CDR3: ASSVALLGAGEKLF
J: TRBJ2-4; V: TRBV11-2; CDR3: ASSPLSNIQY
J: TRBJ2-1; V: TRBV10-1; CDR3: ASSGGGESYNEQF
J: TRBJ2-1; V: TRBV25-1; CDR3: ASSRGSSPYNEQF
J: TRBJ2-7; V: TRBV5-1; CDR3: ASSRGTSDSYEQY
J: TRBJ2-1; V: TRBV19; CDR3: ASSIDSGTVYNEQF
J: TRBJ1-1; V: TRBV19; CDR3: ASSIGTGGNTEAF
J: TRBJ1-2; V: TRBV6-5; CDR3: ASSFGTGGYYGYT
J: TRBJ2-7; V: TRBV12-3/TRBV12-4; CDR3: ASEVTGYEQY
J: TRBJ1-3; V: TRBV6-5; CDR3: ASSGPVGENTIY
J: TRBJ1-4; V: TRBV5-5; CDR3: ASSLRWDRSEKLF
J: TRBJ2-3; V: TRBV6-5; CDR3: ASSYTYRDRDTQY
J: TRBJ1-5; V: TRBV9; CDR3: ASSPTGAHNQPQH
J: TRBJ2-4; V: TRBV7-2; CDR3: ASSAQIGQGARNIQY
J: TRBJ2-7; V: TRBV11-2; CDR3: ASSRGGQGAYEQY
J: TRBJ2-7; V: TRBV5-1; CDR3: ASSLEGVAADYEQY
J: TRBJ2-1; V: TRBV5-1; CDR3: ASSVVLADNEQF
J: TRBJ1-6; V: TRBV25-1; CDR3: ASSGQKGNSPLH
J: TRBJ2-7; V: TRBV5-1; CDR3: ASSLVPGPSYEQY
J: TRBJ2-1; V: TRBV2; CDR3: ASSGRALNGHEQF
J: TRBJ2-7; V: TRBV13; CDR3: ASSLGTGKTYEQY
J: TRBJ2-1; V: TRBV14; CDR3: ASSQELTGGMGDEQF
J: TRBJ1-6; V: TRBV6-6; CDR3: ASSPRDRNNSPLH
J: TRBJ2-7; V: TRBV5-1; CDR3: ASSLGQVPYEQY
J: TRBJ2-7; V: TRBV6-5; CDR3: ASSSRTSPYVEQY
J: TRBJ1-2; V: TRBV18; CDR3: ASSPAGGIGYGYT
J: TRBJ1-5; V: TRBV19; CDR3: ASSISGLAGNQPQH
J: TRBJ1-5; V: TRBV19; CDR3: ASSIAGSNQPQH
J: TRBJ1-2; V: TRBV3-1/TRBV3-2; CDR3: ASSQGGGGYGYT
J: TRBJ2-7; V: TRBV19; CDR3: ASSGTSGLIYEQY
J: TRBJ2-3; V: TRBV27; CDR3: ASSLGFLGLAGKPDTQY
J: TRBJ1-1; V: TRBV2; CDR3: ASRDRRNTEAF
J: TRBJ1-5; V: TRBV20-1; CDR3: SASSGQGNQPQH
J: TRBJ1-1; V: TRBV2; CDR3: ASSFPGTGGRRAEAF
J: TRBJ2-2; V: TRBV4-2; CDR3: ATDREGNTGELF
J: TRBJ2-1; V: TRBV20-1; CDR3: SASRGNEQF
J: TRBJ2-5; V: TRBV2; CDR3: ASSEMRGQETQY
J: TRBJ1-2; V: TRBV19; CDR3: ASSATRANPDYGYT